This TCR beta chain was documented in a study of blood T cell repertoires in COVID-19. Study as a whole: The United States, Italy and Spain supplied acute and convalescent COVID-19 samples. Sources were T cells, B-cell-depleted T cells, or PBMCs; the material itself was cDNA or gDNA.

CDR1 is SGHRS and CDR2 is YFSETQ in the germline V gene. The CDR3 covers 16 residues. V was cut by 7 bases and J by 0 bases, with 20 bases left in between. Assay: immunoSEQ multiplex PCR; the TCRdb copy retains only in-frame clones and omits some. This sample yields around 110,000 clones, of which 80% to 85% are seen a single time; less than 8% belongs to the top ten. Sequencing input: peripheral blood. This chain uses TRBV5-1 with TRBJ2-7, with D perhaps matching TRBD2 (6 bases). The clonotype comes from an older man with acute or convalescent COVID-19. The CDR3 here is CASGRDSQTPSYEQYF. CDR3 coding DNA: TGCGCCAGCGGCCGGGACTCCCAAACCCCCTCCTACGAGCAGTACTTC.